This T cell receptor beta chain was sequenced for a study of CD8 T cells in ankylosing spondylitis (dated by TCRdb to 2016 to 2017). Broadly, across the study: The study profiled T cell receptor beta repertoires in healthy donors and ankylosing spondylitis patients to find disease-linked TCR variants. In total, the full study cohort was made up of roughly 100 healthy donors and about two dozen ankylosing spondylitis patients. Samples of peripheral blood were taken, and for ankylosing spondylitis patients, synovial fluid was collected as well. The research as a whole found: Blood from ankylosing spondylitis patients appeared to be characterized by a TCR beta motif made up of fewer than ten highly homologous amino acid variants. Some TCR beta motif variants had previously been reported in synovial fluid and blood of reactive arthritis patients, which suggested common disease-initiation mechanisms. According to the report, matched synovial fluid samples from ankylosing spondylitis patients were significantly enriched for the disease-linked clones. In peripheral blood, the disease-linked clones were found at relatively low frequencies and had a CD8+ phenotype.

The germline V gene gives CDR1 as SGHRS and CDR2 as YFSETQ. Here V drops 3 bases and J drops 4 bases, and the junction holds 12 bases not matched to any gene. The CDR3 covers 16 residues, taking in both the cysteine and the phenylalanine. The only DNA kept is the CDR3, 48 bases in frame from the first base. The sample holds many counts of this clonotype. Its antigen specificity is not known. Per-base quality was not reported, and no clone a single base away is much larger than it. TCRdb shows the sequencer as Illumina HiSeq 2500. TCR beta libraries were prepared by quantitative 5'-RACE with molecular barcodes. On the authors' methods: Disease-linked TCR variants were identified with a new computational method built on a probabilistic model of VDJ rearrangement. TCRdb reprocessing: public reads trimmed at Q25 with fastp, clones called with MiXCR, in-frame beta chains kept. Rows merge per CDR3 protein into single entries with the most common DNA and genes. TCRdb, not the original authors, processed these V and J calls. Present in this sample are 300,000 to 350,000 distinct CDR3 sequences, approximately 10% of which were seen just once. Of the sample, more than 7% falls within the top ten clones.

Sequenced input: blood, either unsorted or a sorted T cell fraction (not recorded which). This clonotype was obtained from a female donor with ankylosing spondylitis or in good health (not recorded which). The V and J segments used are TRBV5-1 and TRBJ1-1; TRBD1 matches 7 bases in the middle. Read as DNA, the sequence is TGCGCCAGCAGCTCGAAAATGGACAGGAGGGTCACTGAAGCTTTCTTT. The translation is CASSSKMDRRVTEAFF.